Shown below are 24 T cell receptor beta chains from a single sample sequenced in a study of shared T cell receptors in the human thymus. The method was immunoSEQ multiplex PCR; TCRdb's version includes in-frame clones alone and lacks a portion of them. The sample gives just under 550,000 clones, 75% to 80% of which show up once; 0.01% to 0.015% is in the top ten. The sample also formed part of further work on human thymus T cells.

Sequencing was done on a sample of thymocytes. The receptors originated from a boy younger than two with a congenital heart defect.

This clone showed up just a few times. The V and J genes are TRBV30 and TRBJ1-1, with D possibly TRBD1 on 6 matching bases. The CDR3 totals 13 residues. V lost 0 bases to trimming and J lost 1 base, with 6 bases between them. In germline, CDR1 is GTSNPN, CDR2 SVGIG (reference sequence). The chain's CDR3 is CAWSVQGNTEAFF. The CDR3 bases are TGTGCCTGGAGTGTACAGGGGAACACTGAAGCTTTCTTT.

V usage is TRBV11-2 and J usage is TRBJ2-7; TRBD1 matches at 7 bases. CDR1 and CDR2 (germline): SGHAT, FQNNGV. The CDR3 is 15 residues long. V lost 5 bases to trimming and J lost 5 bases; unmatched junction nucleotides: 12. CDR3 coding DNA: TGTGCCAGCAGCCAACCTGTCAGGGGGTCCCACGAGCAGTACTTC. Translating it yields CASSQPVRGSHEQYF.

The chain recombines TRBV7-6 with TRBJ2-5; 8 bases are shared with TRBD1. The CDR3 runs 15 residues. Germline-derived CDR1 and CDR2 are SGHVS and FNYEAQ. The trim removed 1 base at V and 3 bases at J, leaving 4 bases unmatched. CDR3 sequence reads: CASSLDRTGKETQYF. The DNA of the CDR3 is TGTGCCAGCAGCTTAGATCGGACAGGGAAAGAGACCCAGTACTTC.

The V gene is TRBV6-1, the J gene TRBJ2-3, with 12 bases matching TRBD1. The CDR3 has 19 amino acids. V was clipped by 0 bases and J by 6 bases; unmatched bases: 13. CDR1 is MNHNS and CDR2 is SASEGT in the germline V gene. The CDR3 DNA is TGTGCCAGCAGTGAAGCGGGACAGGGGGCTAAGAGGAGTCCGGATACGCAGTATTTT. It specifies CASSEAGQGAKRSPDTQYF.

CDR3: CASSFSAGRTDTQYF. As DNA, the CDR3 is TGTGCCAGCAGTTTTTCGGCAGGGCGCACAGATACGCAGTATTTT. The gene calls are TRBV27 and TRBJ2-3; maybe TRBD1 (5 bases). The germline CDR1 and CDR2 sequences are MNHEY and SMNVEV (reference sequence). The V end was cut by 3 bases, the J end by 1 base, with 11 bases between. The CDR3 spans 15 residues.

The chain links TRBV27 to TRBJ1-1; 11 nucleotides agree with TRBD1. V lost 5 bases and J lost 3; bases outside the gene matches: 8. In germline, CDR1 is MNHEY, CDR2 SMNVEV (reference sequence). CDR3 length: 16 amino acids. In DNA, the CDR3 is TGTGCCAGCAGTCGGGACAGGGGGAAGGTCGACACTGAAGCTTTCTTT. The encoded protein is CASSRDRGKVDTEAFF.

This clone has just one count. The CDR3 is CATSRDPYDLAGSAGEQFF. For the CDR3, the DNA is TGTGCCACCAGCAGGGACCCCTACGACCTAGCGGGATCTGCGGGTGAGCAGTTCTTC. This chain uses TRBV15 with TRBJ2-1; 9 nucleotides match TRBD2. Germline V lookup: CDR1 LNHNV, CDR2 YYDKDF (reference sequence). There are 19 residues in the CDR3. V shed 3 bases and J 9 bases; nucleotides not matched to a gene: 21. Based on the CDR3 plus reference TRBV15 and TRBJ2-1, the full variable domain is DAMVIQNPRYQVTQFGKPVTLSCSQTLNHNVMYWYQQKSSQAPKLLFHYYDKDFNNEADTPDNFQSRRPNTSFCFLDIRSPGLGDTAMYLCATSRDPYDLAGSAGEQFFGPGTRLTVL.

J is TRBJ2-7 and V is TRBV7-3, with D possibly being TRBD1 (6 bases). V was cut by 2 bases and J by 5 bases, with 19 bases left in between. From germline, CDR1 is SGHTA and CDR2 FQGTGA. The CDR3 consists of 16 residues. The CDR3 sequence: CASSLGGRGRSHEQYF. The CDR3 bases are TGTGCCAGCAGCTTAGGGGGCAGGGGCCGTAGCCACGAGCAGTACTTC.

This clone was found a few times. CDR3 protein: CASSETVEGLAGEQYF. In DNA, the CDR3 is TGTGCCAGCAGTGAAACGGTTGAGGGACTAGCGGGAGAGCAGTACTTC. The chain combines TRBV6-1 with TRBJ2-7, with 13 bases aligning to TRBD2. Germline V lookup: CDR1 MNHNS, CDR2 SASEGT. The CDR3 spans 16 residues. Germline trimming cut 2 bases from V and 7 bases from J; bases unmatched to any gene: 8.

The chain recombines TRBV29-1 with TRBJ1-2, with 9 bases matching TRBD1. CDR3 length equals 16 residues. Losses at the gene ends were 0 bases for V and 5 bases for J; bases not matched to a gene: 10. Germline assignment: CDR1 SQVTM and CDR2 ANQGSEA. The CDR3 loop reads CSVEEFPLGQGYGYTF. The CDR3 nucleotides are TGCAGCGTTGAAGAATTCCCCTTGGGACAGGGATATGGCTACACCTTC. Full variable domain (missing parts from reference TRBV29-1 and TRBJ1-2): SAVISQKPSRDICQRGTSLTIQCQVDSQVTMMFWYRQQPGQSLTLIATANQGSEATYESGFVIDKFPISRPNLTFSTLTVSNMSPEDSSIYLCSVEEFPLGQGYGYTFGSGTRLTVV.

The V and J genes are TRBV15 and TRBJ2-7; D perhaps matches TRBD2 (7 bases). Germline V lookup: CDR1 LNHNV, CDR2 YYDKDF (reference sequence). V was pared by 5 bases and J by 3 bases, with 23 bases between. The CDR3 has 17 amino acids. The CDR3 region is CATSRSRRGGVSYEQYF. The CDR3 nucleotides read TGTGCCACCAGCCGTAGTCGAAGGGGGGGAGTAAGCTACGAGCAGTACTTC.

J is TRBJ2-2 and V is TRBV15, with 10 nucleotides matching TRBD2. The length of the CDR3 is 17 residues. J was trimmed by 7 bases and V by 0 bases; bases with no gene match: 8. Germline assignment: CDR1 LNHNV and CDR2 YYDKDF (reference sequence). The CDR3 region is CATSRDLSGRVGGELFF. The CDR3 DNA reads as TGTGCCACCAGCAGAGATTTGAGCGGGAGGGTTGGCGGGGAGCTGTTTTTT.

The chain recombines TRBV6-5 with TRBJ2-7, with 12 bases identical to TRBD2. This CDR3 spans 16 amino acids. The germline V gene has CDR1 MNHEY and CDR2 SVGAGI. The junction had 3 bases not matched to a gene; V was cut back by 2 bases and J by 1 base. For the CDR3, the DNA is TGTGCCAGCAGTTACCCGACTAGCGGGGGTTCCTACGAGCAGTACTTC. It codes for CASSYPTSGGSYEQYF.

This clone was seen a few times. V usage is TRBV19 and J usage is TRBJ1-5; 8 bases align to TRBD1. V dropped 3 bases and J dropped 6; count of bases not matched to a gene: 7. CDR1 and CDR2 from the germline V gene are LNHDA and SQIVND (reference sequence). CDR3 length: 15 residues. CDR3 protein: CASSIETGEVQPQHF. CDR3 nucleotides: TGTGCCAGTAGTATCGAGACAGGGGAGGTTCAGCCCCAGCATTTT.

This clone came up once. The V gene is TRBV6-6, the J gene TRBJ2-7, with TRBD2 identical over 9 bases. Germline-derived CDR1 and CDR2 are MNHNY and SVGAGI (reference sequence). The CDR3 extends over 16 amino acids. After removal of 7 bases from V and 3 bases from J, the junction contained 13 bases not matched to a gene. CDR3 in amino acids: CASTPSPGTSRYEQYF. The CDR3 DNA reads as TGTGCCAGCACCCCCTCCCCCGGGACTAGCCGCTACGAGCAGTACTTC.

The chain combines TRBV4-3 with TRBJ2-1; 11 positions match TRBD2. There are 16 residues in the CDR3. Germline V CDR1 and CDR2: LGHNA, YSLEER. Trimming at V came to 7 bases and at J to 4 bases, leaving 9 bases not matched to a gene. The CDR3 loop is CASTPTGTSGYNEQFF. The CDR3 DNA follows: TGCGCCAGCACCCCAACCGGGACTAGCGGATACAATGAGCAGTTCTTC.

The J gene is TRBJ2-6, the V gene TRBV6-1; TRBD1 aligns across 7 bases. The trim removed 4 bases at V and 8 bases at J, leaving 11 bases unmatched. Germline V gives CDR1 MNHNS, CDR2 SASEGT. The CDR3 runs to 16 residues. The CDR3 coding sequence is TGTGCCAGCAGTGCGGATCCCGACAGGGCTACCAACGTCCTGACTTTC. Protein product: CASSADPDRATNVLTF.

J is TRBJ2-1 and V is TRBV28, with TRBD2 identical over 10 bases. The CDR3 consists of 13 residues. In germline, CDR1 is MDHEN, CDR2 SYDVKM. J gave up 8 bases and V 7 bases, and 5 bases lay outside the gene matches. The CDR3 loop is CASILAGMDEQFF. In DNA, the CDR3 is TGTGCCAGCATACTAGCGGGAATGGATGAGCAGTTCTTC. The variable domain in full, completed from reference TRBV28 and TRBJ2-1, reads DVKVTQSSRYLVKRTGEKVFLECVQDMDHENMFWYRQDPGLGLRLIYFSYDVKMKEKGDIPEGYSVSREKKERFSLILESASTNQTSMYLCASILAGMDEQFFGPGTRLTVL.

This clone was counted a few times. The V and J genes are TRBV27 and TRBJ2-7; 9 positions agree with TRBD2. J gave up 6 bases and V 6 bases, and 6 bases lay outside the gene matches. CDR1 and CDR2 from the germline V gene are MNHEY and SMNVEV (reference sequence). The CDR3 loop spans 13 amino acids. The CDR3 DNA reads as TGTGCCAGCAGAGGCGGGAGGGCCGGCGAGCAGTACTTC. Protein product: CASRGGRAGEQYF.

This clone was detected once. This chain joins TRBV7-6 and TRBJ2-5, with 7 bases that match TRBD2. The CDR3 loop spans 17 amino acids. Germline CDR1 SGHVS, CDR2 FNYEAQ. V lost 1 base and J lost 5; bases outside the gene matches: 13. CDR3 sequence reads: CASSLGFGGSGPETQYF. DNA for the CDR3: TGTGCCAGCAGCTTAGGGTTTGGGGGTAGCGGGCCTGAGACCCAGTACTTC.

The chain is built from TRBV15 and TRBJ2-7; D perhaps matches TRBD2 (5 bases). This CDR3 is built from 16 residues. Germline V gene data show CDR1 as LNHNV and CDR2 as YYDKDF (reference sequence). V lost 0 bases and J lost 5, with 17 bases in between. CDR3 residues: CATSRDDLKGGDEQYF. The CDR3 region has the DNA TGTGCCACCAGCAGAGACGACCTTAAAGGAGGTGACGAGCAGTACTTC.

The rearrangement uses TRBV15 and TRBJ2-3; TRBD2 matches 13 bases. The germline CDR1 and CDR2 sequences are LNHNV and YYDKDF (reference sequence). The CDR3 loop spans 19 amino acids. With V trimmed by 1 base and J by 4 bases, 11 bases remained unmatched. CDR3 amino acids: CATSRAKPGLAGAADTQYF. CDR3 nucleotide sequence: TGTGCCACCAGCAGAGCAAAACCAGGACTAGCGGGAGCGGCAGATACGCAGTATTTT.

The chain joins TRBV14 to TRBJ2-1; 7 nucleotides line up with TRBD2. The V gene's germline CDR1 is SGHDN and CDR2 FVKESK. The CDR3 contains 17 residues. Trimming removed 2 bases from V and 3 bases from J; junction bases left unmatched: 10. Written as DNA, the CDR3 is TGTGCCAGCAGCCAACTTAGGGACTACCAGGGCTACAATGAGCAGTTCTTC. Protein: CASSQLRDYQGYNEQFF.

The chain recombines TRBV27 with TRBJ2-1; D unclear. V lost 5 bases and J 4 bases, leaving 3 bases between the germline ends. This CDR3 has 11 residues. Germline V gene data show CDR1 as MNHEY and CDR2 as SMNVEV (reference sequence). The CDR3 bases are TGTGCCAGCAGTCATTACAATGAGCAGTTCTTC. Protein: CASSHYNEQFF.